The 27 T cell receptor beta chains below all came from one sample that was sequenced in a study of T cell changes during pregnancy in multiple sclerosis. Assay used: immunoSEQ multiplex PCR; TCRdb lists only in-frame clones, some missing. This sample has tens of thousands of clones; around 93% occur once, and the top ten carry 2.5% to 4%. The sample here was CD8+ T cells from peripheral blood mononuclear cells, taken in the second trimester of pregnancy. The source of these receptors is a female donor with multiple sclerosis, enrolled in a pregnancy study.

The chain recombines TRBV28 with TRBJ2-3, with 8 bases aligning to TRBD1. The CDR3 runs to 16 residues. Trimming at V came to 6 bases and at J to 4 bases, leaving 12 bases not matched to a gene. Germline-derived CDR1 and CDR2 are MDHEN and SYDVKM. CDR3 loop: CASSPHGQGAADTQYF. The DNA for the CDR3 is TGTGCCAGCAGCCCCCACGGACAGGGCGCCGCAGATACGCAGTATTTT.

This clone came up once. DNA for the CDR3: TGTGCCAGTAGTATAAAAGCCGGGACGGGGGTTAGCTCCTACGAGCAGTACTTC. Translated, it gives CASSIKAGTGVSSYEQYF. The rearrangement joins TRBV19 to TRBJ2-7; possibly TRBD2 for D (6 bases). The germline gives CDR1 LNHDA, CDR2 SQIVND (reference sequence). V lost 2 bases and J 0 bases, leaving 20 bases between the germline ends. This CDR3 has 18 residues.

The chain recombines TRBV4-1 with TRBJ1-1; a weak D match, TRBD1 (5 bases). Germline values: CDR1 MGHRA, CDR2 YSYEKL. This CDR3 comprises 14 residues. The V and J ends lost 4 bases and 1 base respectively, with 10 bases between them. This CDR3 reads CASSPTGTNTEAFF. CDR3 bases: TGCGCCAGCAGCCCCACAGGAACGAACACTGAAGCTTTCTTT.

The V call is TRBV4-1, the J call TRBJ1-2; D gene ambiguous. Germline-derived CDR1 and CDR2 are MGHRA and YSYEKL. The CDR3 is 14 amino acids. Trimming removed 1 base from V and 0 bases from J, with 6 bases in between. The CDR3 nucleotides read TGCGCCAGCAGCCAAGGGTTAGCTAACTATGGCTACACCTTC. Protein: CASSQGLANYGYTF.

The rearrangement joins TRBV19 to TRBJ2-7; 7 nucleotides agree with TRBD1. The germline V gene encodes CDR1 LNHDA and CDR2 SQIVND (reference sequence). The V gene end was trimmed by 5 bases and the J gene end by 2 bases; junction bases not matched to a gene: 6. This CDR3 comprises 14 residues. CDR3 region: CASSFLGQAYEQYF. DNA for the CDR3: TGTGCCAGTAGTTTCCTTGGACAGGCCTACGAGCAGTACTTC.

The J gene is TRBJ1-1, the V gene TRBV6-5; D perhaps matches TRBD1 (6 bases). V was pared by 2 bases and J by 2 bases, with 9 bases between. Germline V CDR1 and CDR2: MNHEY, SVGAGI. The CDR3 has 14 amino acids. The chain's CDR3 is CASSYRGGNTEAFF. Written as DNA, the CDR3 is TGTGCCAGCAGTTACAGGGGGGGTAACACTGAAGCTTTCTTT.

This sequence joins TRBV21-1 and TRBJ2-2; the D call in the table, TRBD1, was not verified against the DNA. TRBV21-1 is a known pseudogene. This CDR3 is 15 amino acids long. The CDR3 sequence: CASSRTDPNTGELFF. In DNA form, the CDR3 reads TGTGCCAGCAGCAGGACAGACCCGAACACCGGGGAGCTGTTTTTT.

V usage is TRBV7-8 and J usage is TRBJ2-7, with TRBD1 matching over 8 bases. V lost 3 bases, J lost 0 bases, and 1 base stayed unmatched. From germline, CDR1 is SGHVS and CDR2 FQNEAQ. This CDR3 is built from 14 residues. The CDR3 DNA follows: TGTGCCAGCAGCTTCGACAGGGGCTCCTACGAGCAGTACTTC. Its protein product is CASSFDRGSYEQYF.

In nucleotides, the CDR3 is TGTGCCAGCAGCGTAACAGGGGGCGAGCAGTTCTTC. Its translation is CASSVTGGEQFF. The chain uses TRBV9 and TRBJ2-1; TRBD1 matches at 9 bases. The CDR3 has 12 residues. J lost 10 bases, V lost 1 base, and 0 bases had no gene match. The germline CDR1 and CDR2 sequences are SGDLS and YYNGEE.

CDR3 region: CASSQLLLAGELFF. For the CDR3, the DNA is TGTGCCAGCAGCCAACTACTGTTGGCCGGGGAGCTGTTTTTT. This sequence joins TRBV4-2 and TRBJ2-2, with D unclear. Trimming stripped 2 bases from V and 6 bases from J, with 10 bases between. This CDR3 has 14 amino acids. CDR1 is LGHNA and CDR2 is YNFKEQ in the germline V gene.

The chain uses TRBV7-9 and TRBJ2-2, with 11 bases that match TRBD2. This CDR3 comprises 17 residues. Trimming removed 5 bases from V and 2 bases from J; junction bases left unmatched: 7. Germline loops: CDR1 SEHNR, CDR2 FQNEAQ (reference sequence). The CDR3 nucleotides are TGTGCCAGCAGCCCCCCAGGACTAGCGGGTAACACCGGGGAGCTGTTTTTT. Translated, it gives CASSPPGLAGNTGELFF.

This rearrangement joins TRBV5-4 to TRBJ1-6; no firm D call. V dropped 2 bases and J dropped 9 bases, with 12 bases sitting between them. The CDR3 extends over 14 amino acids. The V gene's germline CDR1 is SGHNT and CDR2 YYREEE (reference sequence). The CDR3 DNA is TGTGCCAGCAGCTTTTCCGGGGTTAGTTCACCCCTCCACTTT. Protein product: CASSFSGVSSPLHF. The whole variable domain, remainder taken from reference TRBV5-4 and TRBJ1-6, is ETGVTQSPTHLIKTRGQQVTLRCSSQSGHNTVSWYQQALGQGPQFIFQYYREEENGRGNFPPRFSGLQFPNYSSELNVNALELDDSALYLCASSFSGVSSPLHFGNGTRLTVT.

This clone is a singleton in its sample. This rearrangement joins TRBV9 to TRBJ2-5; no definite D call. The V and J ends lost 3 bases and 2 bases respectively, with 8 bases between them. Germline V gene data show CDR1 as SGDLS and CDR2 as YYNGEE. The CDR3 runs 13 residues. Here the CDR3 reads CASSGRSQETQYF. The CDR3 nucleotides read TGTGCCAGCAGCGGCCGGTCACAAGAGACCCAGTACTTC.

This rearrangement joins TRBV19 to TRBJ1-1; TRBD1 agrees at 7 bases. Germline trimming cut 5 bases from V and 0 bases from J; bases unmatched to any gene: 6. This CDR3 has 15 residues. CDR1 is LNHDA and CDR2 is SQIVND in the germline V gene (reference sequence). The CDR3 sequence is CASSAHRGVNTEAFF. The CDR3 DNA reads TGTGCCAGTAGTGCCCACAGGGGAGTGAACACTGAAGCTTTCTTT.

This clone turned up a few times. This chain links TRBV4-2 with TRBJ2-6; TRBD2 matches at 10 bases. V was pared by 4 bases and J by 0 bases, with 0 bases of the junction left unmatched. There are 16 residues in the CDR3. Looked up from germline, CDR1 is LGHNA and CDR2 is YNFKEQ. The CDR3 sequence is CASSPSGSSGANVLTF. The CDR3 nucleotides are TGTGCCAGCAGCCCTAGCGGGAGCTCTGGGGCCAACGTCCTGACTTTC.

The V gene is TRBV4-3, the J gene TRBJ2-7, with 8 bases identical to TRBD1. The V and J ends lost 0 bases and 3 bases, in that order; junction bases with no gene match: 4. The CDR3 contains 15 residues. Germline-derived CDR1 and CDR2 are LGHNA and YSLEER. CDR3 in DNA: TGCGCCAGCAGCCAAGATCTCGGACAGGGCTACGAGCAGTACTTC. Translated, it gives CASSQDLGQGYEQYF.

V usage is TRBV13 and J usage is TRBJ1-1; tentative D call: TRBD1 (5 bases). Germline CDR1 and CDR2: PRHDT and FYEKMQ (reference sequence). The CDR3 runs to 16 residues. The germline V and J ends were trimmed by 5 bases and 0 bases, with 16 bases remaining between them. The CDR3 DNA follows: TGTGCCAGCAGCCCCGGTTGGGGGGGGGTGAACACTGAAGCTTTCTTT. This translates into CASSPGWGGVNTEAFF.

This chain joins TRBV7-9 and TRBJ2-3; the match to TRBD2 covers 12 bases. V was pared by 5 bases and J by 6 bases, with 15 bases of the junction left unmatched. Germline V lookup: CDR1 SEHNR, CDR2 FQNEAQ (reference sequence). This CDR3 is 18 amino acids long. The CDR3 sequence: CASSLIYRMTSGSDTQYF. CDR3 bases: TGTGCCAGCAGCCTAATCTACCGTATGACTAGCGGGAGTGATACGCAGTATTTT.

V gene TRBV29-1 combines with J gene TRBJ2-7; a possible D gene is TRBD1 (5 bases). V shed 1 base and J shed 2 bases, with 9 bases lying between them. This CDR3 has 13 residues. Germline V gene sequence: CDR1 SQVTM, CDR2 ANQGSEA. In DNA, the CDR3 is TGCAGCGTTGAAGGCGCGGACACCTACGAGCAGTACTTC. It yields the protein CSVEGADTYEQYF.

In DNA form, the CDR3 reads TGTGCCAGCAGTGGGGGGACAGCTAGCACAGATACGCAGTATTTT. It specifies CASSGGTASTDTQYF. This sequence joins TRBV2 and TRBJ2-3, with 7 nucleotides matching TRBD1. This CDR3 is 15 amino acids long. The V gene end was trimmed by 4 bases and the J gene end by 0 bases; junction bases not matched to a gene: 4. Germline lookup yields CDR1 SNHLY and CDR2 FYNNEI.

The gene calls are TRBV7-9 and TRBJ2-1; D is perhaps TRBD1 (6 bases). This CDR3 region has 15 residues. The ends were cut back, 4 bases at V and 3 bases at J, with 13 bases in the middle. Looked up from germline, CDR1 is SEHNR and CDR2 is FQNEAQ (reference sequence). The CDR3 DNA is TGTGCCAGCAGCTCCATGGGCAGGGGCTACAATGAGCAGTTCTTC. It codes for CASSSMGRGYNEQFF.

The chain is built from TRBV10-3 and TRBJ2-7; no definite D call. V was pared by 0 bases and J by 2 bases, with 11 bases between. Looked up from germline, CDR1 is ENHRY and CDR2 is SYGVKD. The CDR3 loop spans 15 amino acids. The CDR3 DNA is TGTGCCATCAGTGAGTCAGTAACAGCCACCTACGAGCAGTACTTC. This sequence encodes CAISESVTATYEQYF.

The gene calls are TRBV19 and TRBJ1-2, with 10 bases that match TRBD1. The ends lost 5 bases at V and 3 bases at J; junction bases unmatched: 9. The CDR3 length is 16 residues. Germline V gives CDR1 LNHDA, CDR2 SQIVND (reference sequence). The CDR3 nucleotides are TGTGCCAGTAGTTCCCGGGACAGGGGACAGTACTATGGCTACACCTTC. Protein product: CASSSRDRGQYYGYTF.

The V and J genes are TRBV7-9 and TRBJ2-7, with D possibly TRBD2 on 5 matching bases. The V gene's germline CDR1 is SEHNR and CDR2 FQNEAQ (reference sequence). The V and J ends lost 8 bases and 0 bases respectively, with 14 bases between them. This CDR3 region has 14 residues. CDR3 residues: CASGHPSSSYEQYF. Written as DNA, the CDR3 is TGTGCCAGCGGTCATCCTAGCAGCTCCTACGAGCAGTACTTC.

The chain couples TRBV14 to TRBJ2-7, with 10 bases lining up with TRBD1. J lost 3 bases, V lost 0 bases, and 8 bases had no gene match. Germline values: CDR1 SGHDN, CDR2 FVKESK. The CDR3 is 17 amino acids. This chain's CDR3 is CASSQDRPGQGIYEQYF. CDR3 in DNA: TGTGCCAGCAGCCAAGACCGTCCGGGACAGGGGATCTACGAGCAGTACTTC.

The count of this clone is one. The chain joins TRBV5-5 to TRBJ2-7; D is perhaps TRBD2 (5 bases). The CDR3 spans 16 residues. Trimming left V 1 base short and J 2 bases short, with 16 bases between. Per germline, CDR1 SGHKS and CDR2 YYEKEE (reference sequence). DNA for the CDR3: TGTGCCAGCAGCTTGACTGGGAGCCGACCAACCTACGAGCAGTACTTC. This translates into CASSLTGSRPTYEQYF.

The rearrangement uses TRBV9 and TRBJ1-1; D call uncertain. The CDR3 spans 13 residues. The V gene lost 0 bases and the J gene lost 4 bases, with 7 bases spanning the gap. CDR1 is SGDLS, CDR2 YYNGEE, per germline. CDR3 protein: CASSVGALTEAFF. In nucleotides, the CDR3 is TGTGCCAGCAGCGTAGGCGCCCTCACTGAAGCTTTCTTT.